This TCR beta chain was documented in a study of control samples from healthy donors and cancer patients. Method: immunoSEQ multiplex PCR; TCRdb's copy keeps in-frame clones and lacks some. Of fewer than 120,000 clones listed, 70% to 90% are singletons. Between the trimmed V and J ends, which lost 4 bases and 5 bases, there was a span of 12 bases. CDR3 length equals 13 residues. Input material: PBMCs. This receptor was taken from a woman in her fifties or sixties with lung cancer. The V call is TRBV23-1, the J call TRBJ2-7; D is perhaps TRBD1 or TRBD2 (6 bases each). TRBV23-1 is designated an ORF whose function remains uncertain. CDR3 amino acids: CASSRQGTHEQYF. The CDR3 DNA is TGCGCCAGCAGTCGTCAGGGGACTCACGAGCAGTACTTC.